The subject of this entry is one T cell receptor (beta chain). Its cognate antigen has yet to be identified. No per-base quality is available; no much larger clone lies one base away. The sample comes from a study of blood T cell repertoires in COVID-19 (dated by TCRdb to about 2020). General notes on the study: Samples from collaborators originated in the United States, Italy and Spain and spanned both the acute and convalescent phases of COVID-19. The samples were drawn from two sources: the first 160 participants of the ongoing ImmuneRACE study, and over 1,000 subjects contributed by 6 global collaborators. Subjects who had been exposed to COVID-19, were actively infected with it, or had recovered from it provided the deeply sampled blood TCRbeta repertoires that made up the dataset. Where available, HLA class I and class II types were obtained from metadata supplied by the sample provider rather than from assay-based typing. Sample metadata almost always included a de-identified subject ID, COVID-19 status, age in years and sex. The repertoires were made available in a free public database intended to serve as a resource for research on the immune response to SARS-CoV-2. The prospective study material was composed of cDNA or gDNA derived from T cells, B-cell-depleted T cells, or PBMCs. The research as a whole found: How much clinical and demographic metadata was included differed by source and by participant, and the metadata was provided uncurated.

TCRbeta CDR3 regions were amplified from genomic DNA using the immunoSEQ Assay, a bias-controlled multiplex PCR. As for how the authors treated the data: Nucleated cell counts per sample were estimated from amplification of reference gene primers within the assay. To quantify the absolute abundance of each unique TCRbeta CDR3 rearrangement, sequence reads were collapsed and filtered. Productive Simpson clonality was computed per sample as the square root of Simpson's diversity index over productive rearrangements. TCRdb mirrors the immuneACCESS table, restricted to in-frame sequences. Some clones are absent from its copies; in checked studies, under half trace to an unresolved V gene, and the reason for the others is unknown. V and J calls and clone size are those listed in that table; D and trimming were worked out from the DNA. This sample gives about 80,000 clones in total; roughly 88% of them show up just once. In total, the top ten clones hold around 7.3% of the sample.

Unmatched junction bases come to 1, with V trimmed by 0 bases and J by 1 base. Based on the germline V gene (reference sequence), the CDR1 and CDR2 sequences are LGHDT and YNNKEL. From the cysteine through the phenylalanine, the CDR3 covers 16 amino acids. The only DNA kept is the CDR3, 48 bases in frame from the first base. The collaborating institutions used their own protocols to collect whole blood in K2EDTA tubes. For TCRbeta analysis, collaborators shipped samples in one of three forms: frozen whole blood, isolated PBMCs, or DNA extracted from either of those sample types. The source is an elderly woman with acute or convalescent COVID-19. Material: peripheral blood. The chain joins TRBV3-1 (or the pseudogene TRBV3-2) to TRBJ1-4; TRBD1 fits 8 bases in the junction. For the CDR3, the sequence is CASSQDGTGTNEKLFF. The nucleotide sequence reads TGTGCCAGCAGCCAAGATGGGACAGGAACTAATGAAAAACTGTTTTTT.